This T cell receptor beta chain was documented in a study of shared clonotypes between healthy human individuals. As for the study in general: Serving as donors were a couple of women and three men, whose ages spanned 18 to 49.

Sequencing used immunoSEQ multiplex PCR; TCRdb keeps in-frame clones, though not all of them. The sample consists of 110,000 or so clones, around two thirds of them appearing once. Germline CDR1 is SGHNT and CDR2 is YENEEA. Trimming took off 6 bases at V and 9 bases at J, with 12 bases between the two ends. The CDR3 is made up of 12 amino acids. Sequenced: memory CD8+ T cells sorted from blood. Indicated subset: CD45RO+ cells pooled with CCR7-negative TemRA cells. The receptor was isolated from a woman aged 25 to 45 in good health. The chain is built from TRBV11-3 and TRBJ1-5, with D uncertain. CDR3 in amino acids: CASSPSTRPQHF. The CDR3 region has the DNA TGTGCCAGCAGTCCCTCGACGCGGCCCCAGCATTTT.